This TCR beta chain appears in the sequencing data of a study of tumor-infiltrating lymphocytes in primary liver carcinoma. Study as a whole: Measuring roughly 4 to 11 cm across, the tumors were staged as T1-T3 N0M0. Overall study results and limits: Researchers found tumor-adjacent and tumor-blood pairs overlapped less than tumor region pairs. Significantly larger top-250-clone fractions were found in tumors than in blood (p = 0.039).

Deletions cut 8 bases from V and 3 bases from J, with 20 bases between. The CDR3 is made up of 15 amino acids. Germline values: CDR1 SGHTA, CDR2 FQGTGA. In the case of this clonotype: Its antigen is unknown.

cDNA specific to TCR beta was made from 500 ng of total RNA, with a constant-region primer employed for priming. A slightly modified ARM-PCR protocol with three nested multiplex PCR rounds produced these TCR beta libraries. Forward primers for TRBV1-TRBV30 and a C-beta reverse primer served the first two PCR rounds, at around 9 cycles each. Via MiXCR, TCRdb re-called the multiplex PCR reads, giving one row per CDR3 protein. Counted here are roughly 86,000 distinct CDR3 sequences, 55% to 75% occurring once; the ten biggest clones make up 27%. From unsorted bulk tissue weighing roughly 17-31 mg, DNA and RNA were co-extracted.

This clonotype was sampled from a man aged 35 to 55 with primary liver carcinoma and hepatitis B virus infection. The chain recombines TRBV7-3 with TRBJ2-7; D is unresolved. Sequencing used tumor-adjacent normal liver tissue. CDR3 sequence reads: CASHARVGNSYEQYF. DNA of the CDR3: TGTGCCAGCCACGCAAGGGTAGGGAACAGCTACGAGCAGTACTTC.